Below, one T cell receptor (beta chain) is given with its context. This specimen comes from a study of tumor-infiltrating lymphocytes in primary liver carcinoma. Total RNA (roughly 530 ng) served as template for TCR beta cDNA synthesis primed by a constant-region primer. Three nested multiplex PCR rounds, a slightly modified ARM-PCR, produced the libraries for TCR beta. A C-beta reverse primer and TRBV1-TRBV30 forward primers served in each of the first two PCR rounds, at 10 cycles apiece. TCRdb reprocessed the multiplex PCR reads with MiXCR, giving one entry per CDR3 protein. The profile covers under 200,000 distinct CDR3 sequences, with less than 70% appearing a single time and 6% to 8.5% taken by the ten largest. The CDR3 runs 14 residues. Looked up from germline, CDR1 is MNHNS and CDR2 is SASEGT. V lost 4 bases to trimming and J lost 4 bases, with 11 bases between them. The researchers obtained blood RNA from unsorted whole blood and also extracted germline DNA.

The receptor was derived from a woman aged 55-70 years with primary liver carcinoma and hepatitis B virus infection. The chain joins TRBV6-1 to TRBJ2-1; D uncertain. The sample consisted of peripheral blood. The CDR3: CASSVKLTYNEQFF. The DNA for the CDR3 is TGTGCCAGCAGTGTCAAACTGACGTACAATGAGCAGTTCTTC.